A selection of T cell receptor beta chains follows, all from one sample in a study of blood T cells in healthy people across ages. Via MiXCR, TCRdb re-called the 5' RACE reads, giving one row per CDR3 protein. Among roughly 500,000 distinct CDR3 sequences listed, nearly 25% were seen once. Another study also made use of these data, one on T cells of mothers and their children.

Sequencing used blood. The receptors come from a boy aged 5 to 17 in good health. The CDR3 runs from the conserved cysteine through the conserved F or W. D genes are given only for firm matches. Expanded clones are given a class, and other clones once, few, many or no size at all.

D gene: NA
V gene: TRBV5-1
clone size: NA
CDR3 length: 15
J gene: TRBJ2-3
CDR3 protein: CASRGAGSSTDTQYF
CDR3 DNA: TGCGCCAGCAGAGGAGCGGGTTCCAGCACAGATACGCAGTATTTT

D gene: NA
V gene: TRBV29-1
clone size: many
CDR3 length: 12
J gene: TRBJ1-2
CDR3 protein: CSVDQGGYGYTF
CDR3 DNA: TGCAGCGTGGACCAAGGGGGCTATGGCTACACCTTC

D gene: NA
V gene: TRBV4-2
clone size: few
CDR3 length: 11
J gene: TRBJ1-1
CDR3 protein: CASSQGGIAFF
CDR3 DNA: TGTGCCAGCAGCCAAGGGGGCATAGCTTTCTTT

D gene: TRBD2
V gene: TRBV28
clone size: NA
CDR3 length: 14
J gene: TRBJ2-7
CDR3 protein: CASRTSGGTYEQYF
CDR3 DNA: TGTGCCAGCAGGACTAGCGGGGGAACCTACGAGCAGTACTTC

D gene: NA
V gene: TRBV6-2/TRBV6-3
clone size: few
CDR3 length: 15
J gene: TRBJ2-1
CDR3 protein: CASSYPASEYNEQFF
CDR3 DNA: TGTGCCAGCAGTTACCCGGCTAGCGAATACAATGAGCAGTTCTTC

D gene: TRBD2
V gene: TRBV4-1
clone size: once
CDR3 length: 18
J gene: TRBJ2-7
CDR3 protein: CASSLHGQGSGGGYEQYF
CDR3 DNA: TGTGCCAGCAGCTTACATGGCCAGGGTAGCGGGGGAGGCTACGAGCAGTACTTC

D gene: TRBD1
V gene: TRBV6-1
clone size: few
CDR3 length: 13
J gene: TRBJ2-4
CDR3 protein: CASGRTGVNIQYF
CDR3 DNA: TGTGCCAGCGGGAGGACAGGGGTGAACATTCAGTACTTC

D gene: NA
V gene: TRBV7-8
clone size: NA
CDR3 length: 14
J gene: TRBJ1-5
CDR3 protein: CASTPSRDNQPQHF
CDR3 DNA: TGTGCCAGCACCCCGTCCAGGGACAATCAGCCCCAGCATTTT

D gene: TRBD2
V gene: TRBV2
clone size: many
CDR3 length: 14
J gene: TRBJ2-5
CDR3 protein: CASSESRGEETQYF
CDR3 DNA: TGTGCCAGCAGTGAAAGTCGGGGGGAAGAGACCCAGTACTTC

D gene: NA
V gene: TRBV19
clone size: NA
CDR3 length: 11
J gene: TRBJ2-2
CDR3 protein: CASKANGELFF
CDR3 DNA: TGTGCCAGTAAAGCGAACGGGGAGCTGTTTTTT

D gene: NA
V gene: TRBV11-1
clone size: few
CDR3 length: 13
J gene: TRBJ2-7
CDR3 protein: CASGKNPSYEQYF
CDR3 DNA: TGTGCCAGTGGAAAAAACCCCTCCTACGAGCAGTACTTC

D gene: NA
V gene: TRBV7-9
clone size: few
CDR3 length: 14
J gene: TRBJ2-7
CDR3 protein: CASSPVVGTYEQYF
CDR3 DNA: TGTGCCAGCAGCCCCGTGGTCGGAACCTACGAGCAGTACTTC

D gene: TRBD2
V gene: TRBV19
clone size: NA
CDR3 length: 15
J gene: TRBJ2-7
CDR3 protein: CASSPLAGAFHEQHF
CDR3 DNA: TGTGCCAGTAGTCCATTGGCGGGAGCATTCCACGAGCAGCACTTC

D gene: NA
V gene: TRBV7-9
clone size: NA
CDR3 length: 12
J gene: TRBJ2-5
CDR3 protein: CAVGGGQETQYF
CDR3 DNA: TGTGCCGTAGGAGGGGGCCAAGAGACCCAGTACTTC

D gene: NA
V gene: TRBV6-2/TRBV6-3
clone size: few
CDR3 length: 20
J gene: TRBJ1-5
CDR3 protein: CASSNLGAAGRLDSNQPQHF
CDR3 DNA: TGTGCCAGCAGCAACCTTGGGGCGGCAGGGAGGTTAGATAGCAATCAGCCCCAGCATTTT

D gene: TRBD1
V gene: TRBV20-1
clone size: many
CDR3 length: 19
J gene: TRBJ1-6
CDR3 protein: CSATPTGTGGSSYNSPLHF
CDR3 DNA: TGCAGTGCTACACCAACCGGGACAGGGGGGAGCTCCTATAATTCACCCCTCCACTTT

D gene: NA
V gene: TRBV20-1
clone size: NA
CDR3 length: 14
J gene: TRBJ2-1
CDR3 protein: CSAQGLGRGDEQFF
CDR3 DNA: TGCAGTGCGCAGGGATTAGGGAGAGGGGATGAGCAGTTCTTC

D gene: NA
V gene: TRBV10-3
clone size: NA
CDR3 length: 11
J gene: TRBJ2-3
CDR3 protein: CATGKTDTQYF
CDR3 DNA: TGTGCCACGGGGAAAACAGATACGCAGTATTTT

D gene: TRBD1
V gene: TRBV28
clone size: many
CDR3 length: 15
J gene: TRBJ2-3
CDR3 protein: CASRPGQGVTDTQYF
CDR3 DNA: TGTGCCAGCAGGCCGGGACAGGGGGTCACAGATACGCAGTATTTT

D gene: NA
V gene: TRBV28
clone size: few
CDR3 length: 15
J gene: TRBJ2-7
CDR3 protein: CASSPYSRPAYEQYF
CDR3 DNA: TGTGCCAGCAGTCCTTACTCTAGACCAGCCTACGAGCAGTACTTC

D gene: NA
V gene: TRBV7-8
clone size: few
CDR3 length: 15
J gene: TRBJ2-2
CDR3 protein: CASSLAGASTGELFF
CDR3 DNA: TGTGCCAGCAGCTTAGCGGGGGCCTCCACCGGGGAGCTGTTTTTT

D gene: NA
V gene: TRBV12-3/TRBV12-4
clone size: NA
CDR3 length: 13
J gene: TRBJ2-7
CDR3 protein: CASRRSESYEQYF
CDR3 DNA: TGTGCCAGCAGACGATCAGAAAGCTACGAGCAGTACTTC

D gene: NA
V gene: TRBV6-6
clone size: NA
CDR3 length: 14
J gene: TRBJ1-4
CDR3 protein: CASRSVPTNEKLFF
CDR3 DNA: TGTGCCAGCAGATCCGTCCCAACTAATGAAAAACTGTTTTTT

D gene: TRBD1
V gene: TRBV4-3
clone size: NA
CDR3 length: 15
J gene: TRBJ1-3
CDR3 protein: CASSPGTGVGNTIYF
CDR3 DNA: TGCGCCAGCAGCCCAGGGACAGGGGTTGGAAACACCATATATTTT

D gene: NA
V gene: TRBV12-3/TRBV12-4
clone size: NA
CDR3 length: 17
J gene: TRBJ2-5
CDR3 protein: CASSLATSLGVSETQYF
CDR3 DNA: TGTGCCAGCAGTTTAGCGACTTCCCTGGGGGTCTCAGAGACCCAGTACTTC